The rows below give T cell receptor beta chains drawn from one sample of a study of OX40 agonist ivuxolimab in advanced cancers. Only in-frame clones appear in the TCRdb table, and some are missing; sequencing was by immunoSEQ multiplex PCR. The data show tens of thousands of clones, with 85% to 90% seen just once and roughly 1.8% held by the top ten. The sequencing used CD4+ or CD8+ T cells sorted from blood, collected in a trial of the OX40 agonist ivuxolimab. These receptors were collected from an adult with an advanced solid tumor such as melanoma, head and neck, liver or kidney cancer. The CDR3 runs from the conserved cysteine through the conserved F or W. The D gene is left open where the match is weak. Not all rows give a size; the values are once, few, many and, for expanded clones, a class.

d_call | clone_size | j_call | cdr3_length | v_call | cdr3_nt | cdr3_aa
TRBD1 | once | TRBJ1-5 | 13 | TRBV28 | TGTGCCAGCAGTCCAGCCAACAGGGGACCCCAGCATTTT | CASSPANRGPQHF
NA | once | TRBJ2-7 | 15 | TRBV2 | TGTGCCAGCAGTGATTATGTGGGGGCAACCTACGAGCAGTACTTC | CASSDYVGATYEQYF
NA | once | TRBJ2-1 | 12 | TRBV25-1 | TGTGCCAGCAGTGGCACTGGGTTCGCGCAGTTCTTC | CASSGTGFAQFF
TRBD1 | NA | TRBJ2-3 | 14 | TRBV7-7 | TGTGCCAGCAGTCAAGGACAGGGAACAGATACGCAGTATTTT | CASSQGQGTDTQYF
NA | NA | TRBJ2-6 | 16 | TRBV11-1 | TGTGCCAGCAGCTCGCCACAAAGCTCTGGGGCCAACGTCCTGACTTTC | CASSSPQSSGANVLTF
NA | NA | TRBJ2-7 | 16 | TRBV27 | TGTGCCAGCAGTTTTAGAGAGCGCACTAGCTCCTACGAGCAGTACTTC | CASSFRERTSSYEQYF
NA | NA | TRBJ1-4 | 16 | TRBV28 | TGTGCCAGCAGCCCGTCCCAGGGGATTACTAATGAAAAACTGTTTTTT | CASSPSQGITNEKLFF
NA | few | TRBJ1-1 | 12 | TRBV9 | TGTGCCAGCAGCGTAGGAACCGCTGAAGCTTTCTTT | CASSVGTAEAFF
NA | NA | TRBJ1-4 | 15 | TRBV14 | TGTGCCAGCAGCCAAGAGTTAGGGTCTAATGAAAAACTGTTTTTT | CASSQELGSNEKLFF
TRBD2 | NA | TRBJ2-7 | 15 | TRBV18 | TGTGCCAGCTCACCAACGACTAGCGGGAGCCACGAGCAGTACTTC | CASSPTTSGSHEQYF
NA | NA | TRBJ1-2 | 14 | TRBV7-9 | TGTGCCAGCAGCTTACAAGCACAGGGCCATGGCTACACCTTC | CASSLQAQGHGYTF
NA | once | TRBJ1-1 | 14 | TRBV6-5 | TGTGCCAGCAGTTACTCGACGGAAAACACTGAAGCTTTCTTT | CASSYSTENTEAFF
NA | NA | TRBJ2-7 | 13 | TRBV7-2 | TGTGCCAGCAGCCGAGGACAGATCTACGAGCAGTACTTC | CASSRGQIYEQYF
NA | once | TRBJ1-2 | 11 | TRBV20-1 | TGCAGTGAGGGTAATGACTATGGCTACACCTTC | CSEGNDYGYTF
NA | NA | TRBJ1-2 | 18 | TRBV5-6 | TGTGCCAGCAGCCGGAACCGGGACACTCGTCTAGCTAACTATGGCTACACCTTC | CASSRNRDTRLANYGYTF
NA | NA | TRBJ1-3 | 11 | TRBV28 | TGTGCCAGCACCCCGGTAAGCACCATATATTTT | CASTPVSTIYF
TRBD1 | NA | TRBJ1-6 | 15 | TRBV28 | TGTGCCACCACGGGACAGGGATCCTATAATTCACCCCTCCACTTT | CATTGQGSYNSPLHF
NA | NA | TRBJ1-2 | 17 | TRBV11-3 | TGTGCCAGCAGCTTAGGCCGCAGCGGATGGGGCGGCTATGGCTACACCTTC | CASSLGRSGWGGYGYTF
TRBD2 | NA | TRBJ2-1 | 17 | TRBV11-1 | TGTGCCAGCAGCTTAGCGGCTAGCGGGGGGGCCTACAATGAGCAGTTCTTC | CASSLAASGGAYNEQFF
TRBD1 | NA | TRBJ2-7 | 15 | TRBV18 | TGTGCCAGCTCACCTTGGACAGGGGAGAACTACGAGCAGTACTTC | CASSPWTGENYEQYF
NA | NA | TRBJ2-2 | 17 | TRBV28 | TGTGCCAGCAACACCGAAAGGGGATTTGTGAACACCGGGGAGCTGTTTTTT | CASNTERGFVNTGELFF
TRBD1 | once | TRBJ1-2 | 14 | TRBV30 | TGTGCCTGGAGCAGACAGGGACTTAACTATGGCTACACCTTC | CAWSRQGLNYGYTF
NA | few | TRBJ1-6 | 13 | TRBV6-4 | TGTGCCAGCAGTGACGGTGCGTTCTCGCCCCTCCACTTT | CASSDGAFSPLHF
NA | NA | TRBJ2-7 | 11 | TRBV27 | TGTGCCAGCAGTACCGCCTACGAGCAGTACTTC | CASSTAYEQYF
NA | NA | TRBJ2-7 | 14 | TRBV6-1 | TGTGCCAGCAGTCCTGGAGGGGGTAAATACGAGCAGTACTTC | CASSPGGGKYEQYF
TRBD2 | NA | TRBJ2-5 | 16 | TRBV5-5 | TGTGCCAGCAGCTTGTGGGGGAGGGGACCACAAGAGACCCAGTACTTC | CASSLWGRGPQETQYF
NA | NA | TRBJ1-2 | 13 | TRBV7-8 | TGTGCCAGCAGCTTAGACAGGGTCCCTACTTATGCCTTC | CASSLDRVPTYAF
NA | NA | TRBJ2-2 | 12 | TRBV6-5 | TGTGCCAGCAATCCGAACACCGGGGAGCTGTTTTTT | CASNPNTGELFF
NA | few | TRBJ1-3 | 15 | TRBV9 | TGTGCCAGCAGCGTAGAAGTGAGCTCTGGAAACACCATATATTTT | CASSVEVSSGNTIYF
NA | NA | TRBJ2-1 | 15 | TRBV6-5 | TGTGCCAGCATTCCTGGGCGGAGTGGCTTGAGGGAGCAGTTCTTC | CASIPGRSGLREQFF
NA | NA | TRBJ1-5 | 13 | TRBV2 | TGTGCCAGCAGTGAAGAGGGTAGTCAGCCCCAGCATTTT | CASSEEGSQPQHF
TRBD1 | NA | TRBJ1-2 | 15 | TRBV28 | TGTGCCAGCAGCCGTCAGGGACAGGGGGCTCGGGGCTACACCTTC | CASSRQGQGARGYTF